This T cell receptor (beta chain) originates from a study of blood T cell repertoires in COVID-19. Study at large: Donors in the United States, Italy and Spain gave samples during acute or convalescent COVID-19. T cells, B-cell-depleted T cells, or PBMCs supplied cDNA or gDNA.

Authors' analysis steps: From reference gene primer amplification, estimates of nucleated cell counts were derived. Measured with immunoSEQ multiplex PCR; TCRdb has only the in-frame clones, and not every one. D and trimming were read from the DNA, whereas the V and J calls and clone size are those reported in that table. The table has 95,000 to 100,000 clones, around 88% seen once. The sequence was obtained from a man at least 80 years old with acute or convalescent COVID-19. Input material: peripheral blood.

The CDR3 region has the DNA TGCGCCAGCAGCCAAGAAGTTCGGGGCAATGAGCAGTTCTTC. Amino acid sequence: CASSQEVRGNEQFF. The chain joins TRBV4-3 to TRBJ2-1; D may be TRBD2 (5 bases). Germline-derived CDR1 and CDR2 are LGHNA and YSLEER. V was trimmed by 0 bases and J by 6 bases, leaving 9 bases between them. The CDR3 runs 14 residues.